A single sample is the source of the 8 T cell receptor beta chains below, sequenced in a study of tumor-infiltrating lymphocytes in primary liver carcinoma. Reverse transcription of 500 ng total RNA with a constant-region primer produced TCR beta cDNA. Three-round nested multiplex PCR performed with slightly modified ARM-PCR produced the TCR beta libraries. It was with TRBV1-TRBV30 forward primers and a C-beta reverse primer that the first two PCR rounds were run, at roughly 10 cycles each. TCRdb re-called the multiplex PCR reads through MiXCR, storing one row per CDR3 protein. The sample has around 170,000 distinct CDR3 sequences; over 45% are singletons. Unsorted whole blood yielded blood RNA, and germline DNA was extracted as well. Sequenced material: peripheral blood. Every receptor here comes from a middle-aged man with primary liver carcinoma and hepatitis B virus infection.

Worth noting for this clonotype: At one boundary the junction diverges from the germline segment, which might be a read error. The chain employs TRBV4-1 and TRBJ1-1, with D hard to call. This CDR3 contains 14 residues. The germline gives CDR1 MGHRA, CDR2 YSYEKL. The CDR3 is CTSSGPLKGTEAFF. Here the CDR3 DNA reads TGCACCAGCAGCGGACCCTTGAAGGGCACTGAAGCTTTCTTT.

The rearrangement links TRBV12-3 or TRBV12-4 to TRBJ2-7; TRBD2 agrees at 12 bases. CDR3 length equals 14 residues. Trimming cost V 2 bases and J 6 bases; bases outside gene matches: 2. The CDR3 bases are TGTGCCAGCAGTTTATTACTAGCGGGAGGCGAGCAGTACTTC. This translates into CASSLLLAGGEQYF.

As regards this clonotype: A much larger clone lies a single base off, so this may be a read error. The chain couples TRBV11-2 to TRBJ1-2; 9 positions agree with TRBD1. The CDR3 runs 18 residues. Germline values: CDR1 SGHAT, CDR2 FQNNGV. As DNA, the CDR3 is TGTGCCAGCAGCTCCCCGGGGAACAGGGGGCCAGCTAACTATGACTACACCTTC. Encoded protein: CASSSPGNRGPANYDYTF.

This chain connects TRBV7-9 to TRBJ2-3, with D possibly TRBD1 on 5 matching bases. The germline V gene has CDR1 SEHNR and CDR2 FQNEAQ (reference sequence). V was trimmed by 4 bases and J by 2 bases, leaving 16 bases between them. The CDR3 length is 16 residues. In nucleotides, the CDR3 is TGTGCCAGCAGCTCGGGTTATAGAGGACACACAGATACGCAGTATTTT. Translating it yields CASSSGYRGHTDTQYF.

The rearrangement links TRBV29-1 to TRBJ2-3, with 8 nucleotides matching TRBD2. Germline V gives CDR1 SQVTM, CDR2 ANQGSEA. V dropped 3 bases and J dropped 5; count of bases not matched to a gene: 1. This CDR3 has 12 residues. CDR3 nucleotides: TGCAGCGTTGATACTAGCGGAGATACGCAGTATTTT. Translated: CSVDTSGDTQYF.

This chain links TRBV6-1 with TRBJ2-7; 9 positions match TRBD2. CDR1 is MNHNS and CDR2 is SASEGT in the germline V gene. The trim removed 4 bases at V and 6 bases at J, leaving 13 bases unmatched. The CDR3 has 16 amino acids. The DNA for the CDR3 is TGTGCCAGCAGTGCCCAGCGGGAGGCCCTATTTGGCGAGCAGTACTTC. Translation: CASSAQREALFGEQYF.

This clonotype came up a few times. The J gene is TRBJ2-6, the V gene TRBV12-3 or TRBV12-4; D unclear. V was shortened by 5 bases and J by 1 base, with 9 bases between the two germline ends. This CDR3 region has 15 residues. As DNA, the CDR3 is TGTGCCAGCAGTACCAAAGGGTCTGGGGCCAACGTCCTGACTTTC. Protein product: CASSTKGSGANVLTF.

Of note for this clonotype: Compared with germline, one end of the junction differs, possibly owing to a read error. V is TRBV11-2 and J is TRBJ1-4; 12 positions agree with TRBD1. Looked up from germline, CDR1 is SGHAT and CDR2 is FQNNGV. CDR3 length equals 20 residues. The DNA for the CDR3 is TGTGCCAGCAGCTTAGGCCCCCCGGGGACAGGGGGCCCAACTAATGAAACACTGTTTTTT. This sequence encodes CASSLGPPGTGGPTNETLFF.